This T cell receptor beta chain was found in a study of blood T cells in healthy people across ages. General study findings and limits: Donors of long life had a larger count of naive CD4+ cells and greater diversity than aged donors.

This clonotype showed up just a few times. Antigen specificity is unknown. Germline values: CDR1 MDHEN, CDR2 SYDVKM. The CDR3 spans 16 residues. Between the trimmed V and J ends, which lost 2 bases and 7 bases, there was a span of 15 bases. The use of a sample-barcoded 5' primer and a J-beta primer mix characterized a second PCR of roughly 6 to 11 cycles. Using its own MiXCR run on the 5' RACE reads, TCRdb lists one record per CDR3 protein. The sample shows about 640,000 distinct CDR3 sequences, approximately 40% of them seen only once. This receptor was identified in a man older than 75 in good health. Sequenced sample: blood. V usage is TRBV28 and J usage is TRBJ1-6; D is unresolved. The CDR3 DNA is TGTGCCAGCAGTTTAGTCGGGCCAGTTTCCAATTCACCCCTCCACTTT. This codes for CASSLVGPVSNSPLHF.